One and the same sample provided the 17 T cell receptor beta chains below, sequenced in a study. TCRdb keeps only in-frame clones here, not all; method: immunoSEQ multiplex PCR. The sample contains approximately 70,000 clones, approximately 92% of which appear only once. The specimen sequenced was PBMCs. These receptors all come from a man aged 35-49 years with rheumatoid arthritis.

The chain has TRBV5-1 and TRBJ2-2; unclear D gene. CDR3 length equals 13 residues. In germline, CDR1 is SGHRS, CDR2 YFSETQ. V was trimmed by 3 bases and J by 3 bases, leaving 6 bases between them. The CDR3 coding sequence is TGCGCCAGCAGCTATGAGTACACCGGGGAGCTGTTTTTT. This translates into CASSYEYTGELFF.

The DNA of the CDR3 is TGTGCCAGCAGCTTAGGGCTCGGACAGGGGTACGAGCAGTACTTC. It is translated as CASSLGLGQGYEQYF. This rearrangement joins TRBV11-1 to TRBJ2-7, with 9 bases that match TRBD1. The CDR3 has 15 amino acids. Trimming at V came to 1 base and at J to 4 bases, leaving 5 bases not matched to a gene. Looked up from germline, CDR1 is SGHAT and CDR2 is FQDESV (reference sequence).

V gene TRBV19 combines with J gene TRBJ1-2; D might be TRBD1 (6 bases). The CDR3 is made up of 15 amino acids. V dropped 6 bases and J dropped 4 bases, with 18 bases sitting between them. The germline V gene encodes CDR1 LNHDA and CDR2 SQIVND (reference sequence). CDR3 residues: CASRAGAVEGYGYTF. As DNA, the CDR3 is TGTGCCAGTAGGGCAGGGGCGGTCGAAGGCTATGGCTACACCTTC. Variable domain in full (rest from reference TRBV19 and TRBJ1-2): DGGITQSPKYLFRKEGQNVTLSCEQNLNHDAMYWYRQDPGQGLRLIYYSQIVNDFQKGDIAEGYSVSREKKESFPLTVTSAQKNPTAFYLCASRAGAVEGYGYTFGSGTRLTVV.

The chain is built from TRBV3-1 (or the pseudogene TRBV3-2) and TRBJ1-3, with D possibly being TRBD1 (5 bases). CDR1 and CDR2 (germline): LGHDT, YNNKEL (reference sequence). The CDR3 length is 16 residues. The ends were cut back, 3 bases at V and 4 bases at J, with 16 bases in the middle. The CDR3 loop reads CASSHLGEGAGNTIYF. The CDR3 DNA sequence: TGTGCCAGCAGCCACCTCGGAGAAGGGGCAGGAAACACCATATATTTT.

V usage is TRBV11-2 and J usage is TRBJ1-1; D is ambiguous. CDR1 is SGHAT and CDR2 is FQNNGV in the germline V gene. The V gene lost 2 bases and the J gene lost 1 base, with 8 bases spanning the gap. CDR3 size: 14 residues. The DNA for the CDR3 is TGTGCCAGCAGCTTAACACAGAAGAACACTGAAGCTTTCTTT. Protein: CASSLTQKNTEAFF.

The chain has TRBV29-1 and TRBJ1-3; perhaps TRBD1 as D (5 bases). V was clipped by 4 bases and J by 4 bases, with 11 bases between them. The CDR3 is 13 residues long. Germline V gene sequence: CDR1 SQVTM, CDR2 ANQGSEA. The CDR3 spells CSVGLGDGNTIYF. In DNA, the CDR3 is TGCAGCGTTGGGTTGGGGGACGGAAACACCATATATTTT. The full variable domain, with the rest looked up from reference TRBV29-1 and TRBJ1-3, is SAVISQKPSRDICQRGTSLTIQCQVDSQVTMMFWYRQQPGQSLTLIATANQGSEATYESGFVIDKFPISRPNLTFSTLTVSNMSPEDSSIYLCSVGLGDGNTIYFGEGSWLTVV.

V gene TRBV9 combines with J gene TRBJ2-5; tentatively, D is TRBD2 (5 bases). V gave up 3 bases and J gave up 3 bases, with 12 bases separating them. The V gene's germline CDR1 is SGDLS and CDR2 YYNGEE. The CDR3 runs 14 residues. The DNA of the CDR3 is TGTGCCAGCAGCGCCGGACCGGGAAAAGAGACCCAGTACTTC. As protein: CASSAGPGKETQYF.

V is TRBV4-3 and J is TRBJ2-7; no clear D gene. The CDR3 is 13 amino acids. Germline loops: CDR1 LGHNA, CDR2 YSLEER. Trimming stripped 6 bases from V and 1 base from J, with 10 bases between. The CDR3 sequence is CASSLDISYEQYF. CDR3 DNA sequence: TGCGCCAGCAGTCTCGACATATCCTACGAGCAGTACTTC.

The V gene is TRBV9, the J gene TRBJ2-5; 7 nucleotides match TRBD2. This CDR3 comprises 15 residues. CDR1 and CDR2 from the germline V gene are SGDLS and YYNGEE. Trimming removed 4 bases from V and 3 bases from J; junction bases left unmatched: 9. The CDR3 bases are TGTGCCAGCAGCACAGTCCAAGCGGGGAAAGAGACCCAGTACTTC. This encodes CASSTVQAGKETQYF.

Here the CDR3 DNA reads TGCGCCAGCAGCCAACCGACAGGGGGCAACACTGAAGCTTTCTTT. Translating gives CASSQPTGGNTEAFF. This chain connects TRBV4-1 to TRBJ1-1, with TRBD1 matching 10 bases. Per the germline V gene, CDR1 is MGHRA and CDR2 is YSYEKL. There are 15 residues in the CDR3. V lost 2 bases to trimming and J lost 2 bases; unmatched junction nucleotides: 2.

The chain couples TRBV28 to TRBJ2-3, with 9 positions matching TRBD2. V lost 6 bases and J lost 3; bases outside the gene matches: 13. The CDR3 has 17 residues. Germline loops: CDR1 MDHEN, CDR2 SYDVKM. Here the CDR3 DNA reads TGTGCCAGCAGCCCACTCTGGGCGGCGGGAGGGACAGATACGCAGTATTTT. Amino acids: CASSPLWAAGGTDTQYF.

This sequence joins TRBV19 and TRBJ2-7; D is ambiguous. The CDR3 is 13 amino acids. V was trimmed by 3 bases and J by 2 bases, leaving 8 bases between them. Per the germline V gene, CDR1 is LNHDA and CDR2 is SQIVND (reference sequence). This CDR3 is CASSIFGPYEQYF. CDR3 DNA: TGTGCCAGTAGTATCTTCGGTCCCTACGAGCAGTACTTC.

The chain couples TRBV18 to TRBJ2-1; 12 bases match TRBD1. Germline CDR1 and CDR2: KGHSH and LQKENI. The length of the CDR3 is 16 residues. J was trimmed by 8 bases and V by 0 bases; bases with no gene match: 5. In DNA form, the CDR3 reads TGTGCCAGCTCACCACCGGGGACAGGGGGCCGTGATGAGCAGTTCTTC. Translated, it gives CASSPPGTGGRDEQFF.

This chain links TRBV3-1 (or the pseudogene TRBV3-2) with TRBJ2-7; 8 bases map to TRBD1. CDR3 length equals 13 residues. With 5 bases clipped from V and 9 bases from J, the junction kept 9 bases outside the gene matches. Germline V gene sequence: CDR1 LGHDT, CDR2 YNNKEL (reference sequence). The CDR3 DNA follows: TGTGCCAGCAGCTCCTTACCAGGACAGGGGCAGTACTTC. Translation: CASSSLPGQGQYF.

This clone has just one count. The chain couples TRBV5-1 to TRBJ1-2; D not certain. This CDR3 has 17 residues. CDR1 is SGHRS and CDR2 is YFSETQ in the germline V gene. With 6 bases removed from V and 2 bases from J, the gap between germline ends came to 23 bases. CDR3 loop: CASNPDFGAGLNYGYTF. CDR3 DNA: TGCGCCAGCAACCCGGATTTTGGAGCAGGTCTCAACTATGGCTACACCTTC.

The chain is built from TRBV18 and TRBJ1-4; D might be TRBD1 (5 bases). V lost 5 bases and J 5 bases, leaving 9 bases between the germline ends. The germline CDR1 and CDR2 sequences are KGHSH and LQKENI. The CDR3 runs 13 residues. Written as DNA, the CDR3 is TGTGCCAGCTCAGGAGGGGCCAATGAAAAACTGTTTTTT. Translated: CASSGGANEKLFF.

V gene TRBV7-9 combines with J gene TRBJ2-1; 8 positions match TRBD2. The CDR3 runs 16 residues. Germline V gene sequence: CDR1 SEHNR, CDR2 FQNEAQ (reference sequence). Trimming took 1 base from V and 5 from J; bases not matched to a gene: 7. The CDR3 here is CASSLVLAGGDNEQFF. DNA for the CDR3: TGTGCCAGCAGCTTAGTTCTGGCGGGGGGTGACAATGAGCAGTTCTTC.